This TCR beta chain came from a study of blood T cell repertoires in COVID-19. Study-wide background: Acute and convalescent COVID-19 specimens originated in the United States, Italy and Spain. The cDNA or gDNA used as material had been derived from T cells, B-cell-depleted T cells, or PBMCs.

Germline V gene lookup returns CDR1 PRHDT and CDR2 FYEKMQ (reference sequence). The CDR3 is 14 amino acids. Trimming took 2 bases from V and 3 from J, leaving 8 bases between them. Original methodology: Estimated nucleated cell counts came from reference gene primer amplification. Data came from immunoSEQ multiplex PCR; TCRdb stores just in-frame clones and leaves some out. D and trimming come from the DNA, and the V and J calls and clone size come from that table. Found here are some 200,000 clones, 80% to 90% of them singletons; the top ten hold about 4%. Input material: peripheral blood. This clonotype was obtained from a man between 18 and 35 years old with active or convalescent COVID-19. This sequence joins TRBV13 and TRBJ2-1; D unclear. The CDR3 protein is CASSLPVGYNEQFF. As DNA, the CDR3 is TGTGCCAGCAGCTTACCCGTCGGCTACAATGAGCAGTTCTTC.